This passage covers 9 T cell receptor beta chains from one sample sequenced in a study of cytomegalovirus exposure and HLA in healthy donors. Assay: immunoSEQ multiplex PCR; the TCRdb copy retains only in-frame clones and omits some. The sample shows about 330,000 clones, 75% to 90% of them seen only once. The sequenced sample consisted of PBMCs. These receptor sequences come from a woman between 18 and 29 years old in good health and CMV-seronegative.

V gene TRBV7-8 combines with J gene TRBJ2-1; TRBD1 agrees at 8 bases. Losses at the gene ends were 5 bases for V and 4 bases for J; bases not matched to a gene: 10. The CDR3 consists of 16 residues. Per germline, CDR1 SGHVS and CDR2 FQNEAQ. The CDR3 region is CASSEIGQGGYNEQFF. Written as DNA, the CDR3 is TGTGCCAGCAGCGAGATTGGACAGGGTGGGTACAATGAGCAGTTCTTC.

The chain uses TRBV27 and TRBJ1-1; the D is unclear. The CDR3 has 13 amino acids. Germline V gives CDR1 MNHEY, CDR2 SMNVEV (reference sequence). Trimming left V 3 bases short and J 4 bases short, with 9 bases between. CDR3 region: CASSLSTTTEAFF. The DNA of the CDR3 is TGTGCCAGCAGTTTGTCGACAACCACTGAAGCTTTCTTT.

This CDR3 reads CASRQGAASTNEKLFF. The CDR3 nucleotides read TGCGCCAGCAGACAGGGGGCGGCCTCAACTAATGAAAAACTGTTTTTT. The chain is built from TRBV4-3 and TRBJ1-4; TRBD1 matches at 9 bases. The CDR3 covers 16 residues. V gave up 6 bases and J gave up 0 bases; unmatched junction bases: 5. From germline, CDR1 is LGHNA and CDR2 YSLEER.

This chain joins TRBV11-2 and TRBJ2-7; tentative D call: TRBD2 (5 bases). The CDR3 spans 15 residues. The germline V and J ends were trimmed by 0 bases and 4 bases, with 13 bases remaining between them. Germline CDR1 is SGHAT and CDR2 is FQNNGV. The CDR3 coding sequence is TGTGCCAGCAGCTTAGACGCCCGGGATTCTTACGAGCAGTACTTC. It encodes CASSLDARDSYEQYF.

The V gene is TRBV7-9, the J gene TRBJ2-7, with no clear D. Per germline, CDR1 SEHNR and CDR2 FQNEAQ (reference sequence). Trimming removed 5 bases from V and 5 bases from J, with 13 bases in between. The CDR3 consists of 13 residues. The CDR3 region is CASSPPSTDEQYF. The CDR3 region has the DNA TGTGCCAGCAGCCCCCCTAGTACGGACGAGCAGTACTTC. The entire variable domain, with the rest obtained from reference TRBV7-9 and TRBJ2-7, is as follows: DTGVSQNPRHKITKRGQNVTFRCDPISEHNRLYWYRQTLGQGPEFLTYFQNEAQLEKSRLLSDRFSAERPKGSFSTLEIQRTEQGDSAMYLCASSPPSTDEQYFGPGTRLTVT.

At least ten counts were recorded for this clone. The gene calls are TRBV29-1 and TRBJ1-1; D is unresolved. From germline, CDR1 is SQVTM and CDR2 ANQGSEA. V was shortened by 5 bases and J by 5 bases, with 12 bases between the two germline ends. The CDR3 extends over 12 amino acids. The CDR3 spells CSVSPEETEAFF. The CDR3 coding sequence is TGCAGCGTTTCCCCCGAGGAGACTGAAGCTTTCTTT.

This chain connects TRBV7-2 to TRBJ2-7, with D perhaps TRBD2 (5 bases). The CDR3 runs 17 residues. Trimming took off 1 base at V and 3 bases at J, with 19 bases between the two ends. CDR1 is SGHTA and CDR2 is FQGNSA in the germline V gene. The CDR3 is CASSLGDYGIPNYEQYF. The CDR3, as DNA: TGTGCCAGCAGCTTAGGAGACTACGGCATTCCTAACTACGAGCAGTACTTC. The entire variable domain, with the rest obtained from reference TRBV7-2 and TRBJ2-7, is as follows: GAGVSQSPSNKVTEKGKDVELRCDPISGHTALYWYRQSLGQGLEFLIYFQGNSAPDKSGLPSDRFSAERTGGSVSTLTIQRTQQEDSAVYLCASSLGDYGIPNYEQYFGPGTRLTVT.

Here the CDR3 DNA reads TGTGCCAGCTCATCGGGACAGGGGACTGAAGCTTTCTTT. Amino acids: CASSSGQGTEAFF. This chain connects TRBV18 to TRBJ1-1, with 10 bases aligning to TRBD1. Trimming removed 5 bases from V and 5 bases from J; junction bases left unmatched: 2. The germline V gene encodes CDR1 KGHSH and CDR2 LQKENI. This CDR3 region has 13 residues.

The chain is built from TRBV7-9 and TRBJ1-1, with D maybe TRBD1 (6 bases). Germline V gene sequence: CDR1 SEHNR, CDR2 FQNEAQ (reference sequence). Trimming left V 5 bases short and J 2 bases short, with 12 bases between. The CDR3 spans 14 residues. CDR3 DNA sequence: TGTGCCAGCAGCACCGGACAGTTAAACACTGAAGCTTTCTTT. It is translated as CASSTGQLNTEAFF.